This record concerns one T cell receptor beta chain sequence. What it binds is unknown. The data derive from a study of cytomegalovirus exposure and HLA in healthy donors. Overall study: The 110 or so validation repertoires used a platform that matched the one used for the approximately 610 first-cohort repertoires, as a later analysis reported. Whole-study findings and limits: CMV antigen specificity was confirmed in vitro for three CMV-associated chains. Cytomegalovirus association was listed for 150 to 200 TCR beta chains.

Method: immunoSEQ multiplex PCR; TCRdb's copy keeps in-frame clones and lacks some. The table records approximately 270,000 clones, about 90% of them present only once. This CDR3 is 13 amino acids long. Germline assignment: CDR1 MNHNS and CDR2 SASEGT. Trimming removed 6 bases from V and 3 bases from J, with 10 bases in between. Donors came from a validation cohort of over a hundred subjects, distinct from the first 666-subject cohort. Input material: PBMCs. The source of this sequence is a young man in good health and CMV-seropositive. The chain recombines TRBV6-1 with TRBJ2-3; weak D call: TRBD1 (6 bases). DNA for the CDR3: TGTGCCAGCAGGGCAGGGGTGACAGATACGCAGTATTTT. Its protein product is CASRAGVTDTQYF.